The next 11 T cell receptor beta chains were all read from a single sample in a study of early T cells in non-severe SARS-CoV-2 infection (dated by TCRdb to about 2021). Library preparation used 5' RACE. Sequencing instrument: NextSeq 500. The public sequencing data were trimmed at Q25 with fastp and processed into clonotypes with MiXCR by TCRdb, which kept only in-frame beta chains. Records with the same CDR3 protein are collapsed into one entry carrying the most frequent genes and DNA. The sample data list fewer than 100,000 distinct CDR3 sequences, and about 12% of these were observed just once. The ten biggest clones cover 2% to 2.5% of the sample. Sequencing input: whole blood. These receptors originate from an adult who was a healthcare worker with PCR-confirmed SARS-CoV-2 infection or an uninfected control (not recorded which).

This clonotype was picked up many times. The chain links TRBV29-1 to TRBJ2-6, with D possibly TRBD1 on 5 matching bases. The germline V gene encodes CDR1 SQVTM and CDR2 ANQGSEA. The CDR3 is 15 amino acids. Here the CDR3 reads CRTVLNLSGANVLTF. The CDR3 nucleotides are TGCAGGACAGTCCTCAATCTCTCTGGGGCCAACGTCCTGACTTTC.

The gene calls are TRBV7-9 and TRBJ1-1; 8 bases align to TRBD1. The CDR3 length is 15 residues. The junction had 7 bases not matched to a gene; V was cut back by 3 bases and J by 4 bases. Germline V gene sequence: CDR1 SEHNR, CDR2 FQNEAQ (reference sequence). The CDR3 DNA is TGTGCCAGCAGCTTTTGGCAGGGGGCGGGCACTGAAGCTTTCTTT. This encodes CASSFWQGAGTEAFF.

At least ten counts were recorded for this clonotype. The CDR3 sequence: CASSTDSQETQYF. The CDR3 region has the DNA TGTGCCAGCAGCACCGACAGTCAAGAGACCCAGTACTTC. The chain combines TRBV11-2 with TRBJ2-5; D perhaps matches TRBD1 (5 bases). Germline V gene lookup returns CDR1 SGHAT and CDR2 FQNNGV. V shed 5 bases and J shed 2 bases, with 9 bases lying between them. CDR3 size: 13 residues.

The rearrangement uses TRBV7-9 and TRBJ1-1; D not resolved. The CDR3 length is 11 residues. V was cut by 5 bases and J by 10 bases, with 11 bases left in between. Germline CDR1 SEHNR, CDR2 FQNEAQ (reference sequence). The CDR3 is CASSPRMRAFF. The CDR3 coding sequence is TGTGCCAGCAGCCCCAGGATGCGAGCTTTCTTT.

This clonotype showed up just a few times. Sequence at one end of the junction differs from germline and may be a read error. This chain connects TRBV12-3 or TRBV12-4 to TRBJ1-4; tentative D call: TRBD1 (5 bases). The CDR3 sequence is 14 residues long. CDR3 residues: CANSLQAGSEKLFF. CDR3 bases: TGTGCCAACAGTTTACAGGCGGGGAGTGAAAAACTGTTTTTT.

The J gene is TRBJ2-3, the V gene TRBV20-1, with a possible D match to TRBD2 (7 bases). The CDR3 consists of 14 residues. CDR1 and CDR2 (germline): DFQATT, SNEGSKA (reference sequence). Between the trimmed V and J ends, which lost 3 bases and 1 base, there was a span of 11 bases. The CDR3 region is CSASRGAGTDTQYF. As DNA, the CDR3 is TGCAGTGCTAGTCGGGGGGCCGGCACAGATACGCAGTATTTT.

This chain links TRBV15 with TRBJ2-5; 12 bases are a match to TRBD1. The CDR3 totals 16 residues. V dropped 1 base and J dropped 5; count of bases not matched to a gene: 5. From germline, CDR1 is LNHNV and CDR2 YYDKDF (reference sequence). The DNA of the CDR3 is TGTGCCACCAGCAGAGGAGGGACAGGGGGCCGTGAGACCCAGTACTTC. This encodes CATSRGGTGGRETQYF.

Regarding this clonotype: This may be a read error: a much more frequent sequence differs by one nucleotide. No conserved phenylalanine or tryptophan ends this CDR3, so it is likely a read error. The V gene is TRBV6-5, the J gene TRBJ2-5; 9 bases fit TRBD2. After removal of 6 bases from V and 4 bases from J, the junction contained 3 bases not matched to a gene. Germline V lookup: CDR1 MNHEY, CDR2 SVGAGI. The CDR3 contains 13 residues. In DNA form, the CDR3 reads TGTGCCAGCAGAGCGCGGGGGGGAGAGACCCAGTACTTG. Its translation: CASRARGGETQYL.

The rearrangement joins TRBV4-1 to TRBJ1-2; D might be TRBD1 (5 bases). This CDR3 contains 15 residues. Trimming took 3 bases from V and 4 from J, leaving 15 bases between them. CDR1 and CDR2 (germline): MGHRA, YSYEKL. CDR3 amino acids: CASSQMTVSTYGYTF. CDR3 nucleotide sequence: TGCGCCAGCAGCCAGATGACAGTTTCAACCTATGGCTACACCTTC.

This chain links TRBV24-1 with TRBJ2-7; 9 positions match TRBD1. Germline V gene lookup returns CDR1 KGHDR and CDR2 SFDVKD. The CDR3 totals 13 residues. V lost 4 bases and J lost 6; bases outside the gene matches: 3. The CDR3 spells CATSDLQGAEQYF. CDR3 DNA: TGTGCCACCAGTGACCTACAGGGGGCCGAGCAGTACTTC.

This clonotype came up a few times. The chain employs TRBV23-1 and TRBJ2-2; D could derive from TRBD1 or TRBD2 (6 bases each). TRBV23-1 is placed among ORFs of uncertain function. V was shortened by 3 bases and J by 2 bases, with 16 bases between the two germline ends. The CDR3 runs to 17 residues. The CDR3 nucleotides are TGCGCCAGCAGTCAGAGAGGGGGGCGAATCAACACCGGGGAGCTGTTTTTT. This codes for CASSQRGGRINTGELFF.